The 14 T cell receptor beta chains below come from one sample, sequenced in a study of T cells after somatic rescue of genetic block. Sequenced by immunoSEQ multiplex PCR; TCRdb stores in-frame clones only, minus some. Here the sample spans approximately 100,000 clones, just under 90% being singletons. The sequencing input was peripheral blood mononuclear cells (PBMCs). The receptors originated from a woman under 30.

The chain carries TRBV19 and TRBJ2-3, with TRBD2 matching 8 bases. This CDR3 has 13 residues. The V segment lost 7 bases and the J segment 8 bases; nucleotides outside the gene matches: 8. CDR1 and CDR2 (germline): LNHDA, SQIVND (reference sequence). The CDR3 region has the DNA TGTGCCAGTAATGCGGGAGGCCGAGGTACGCAGTATTTT. It codes for CASNAGGRGTQYF.

The CDR3 sequence is CASSPARNTDTQYF. CDR3 nucleotide sequence: TGTGCCAGCAGCCCGGCTAGGAACACAGATACGCAGTATTTT. The chain uses TRBV11-2 and TRBJ2-3; D unresolved. With 5 bases removed from V and 2 bases from J, the gap between germline ends came to 11 bases. The CDR3 totals 14 residues. Germline V gene sequence: CDR1 SGHAT, CDR2 FQNNGV.

J is TRBJ1-2 and V is TRBV21-1. TRBV21-1 is a listed pseudogene. The CDR3 totals 16 residues. The CDR3 DNA reads as TGTGCCAGCAGCAACCCCCCACTGCGGGGCAGAGATGGCTACACCTTC. Its protein is CASSNPPLRGRDGYTF.

This clone is deemed medium-sized. The V gene is TRBV6-4, the J gene TRBJ2-1; 9 bases are shared with TRBD2. Germline values: CDR1 MRHNA, CDR2 SNTAGT. This CDR3 region has 15 residues. With V trimmed by 5 bases and J by 0 bases, 2 bases remained unmatched. The DNA of the CDR3 is TGTGCCAGCAGTAGCGGGAGGAGCTCCTACAATGAGCAGTTCTTC. Its protein is CASSSGRSSYNEQFF.

The chain carries TRBV14 and TRBJ2-1, with 8 bases that match TRBD2. This CDR3 region has 19 residues. Germline values: CDR1 SGHDN, CDR2 FVKESK. Trimming removed 4 bases from V and 4 bases from J; junction bases left unmatched: 18. The CDR3 DNA is TGTGCCAGCAGCCCATGGACTAGCTTAAAACCGCGGACTTACAATGAGCAGTTCTTC. Its translation: CASSPWTSLKPRTYNEQFF.

The chain carries TRBV10-3 and TRBJ1-1; D is perhaps TRBD1 (5 bases). V shed 4 bases and J shed 1 base, with 10 bases lying between them. CDR1 and CDR2 from the germline V gene are ENHRY and SYGVKD. There are 14 residues in the CDR3. CDR3 nucleotides: TGTGCCATCAGTGGACCGGGGGAGAACACTGAAGCTTTCTTT. Translating gives CAISGPGENTEAFF.

The genes are TRBV6-4 and TRBJ2-1; 9 bases are shared with TRBD2. The CDR3 consists of 14 residues. In germline, CDR1 is MRHNA, CDR2 SNTAGT. With 11 bases clipped from V and 8 bases from J, the junction kept 13 bases outside the gene matches. CDR3 in DNA: TGTGCCTCCCGTCCTAGCGGGACACCCCATGAGCAGTTCTTC. Translation: CASRPSGTPHEQFF.

The V and J genes are TRBV15 and TRBJ2-1, with D tentatively TRBD2 (5 bases). This CDR3 is built from 14 residues. V was pared by 1 base and J by 6 bases, with 10 bases between. Germline CDR1 LNHNV, CDR2 YYDKDF (reference sequence). The CDR3 bases are TGTGCCACCAGCAGAGGGACTCTAACCAATGAGCAGTTCTTC. Its translation: CATSRGTLTNEQFF.

This sequence joins TRBV6-6 and TRBJ2-7; 8 positions agree with TRBD2. Germline-derived CDR1 and CDR2 are MNHNY and SVGAGI (reference sequence). The CDR3 is 13 amino acids. The V and J ends lost 5 bases and 3 bases, in that order; junction bases with no gene match: 3. DNA of the CDR3: TGTGCCAGCAGTCGACTAGCGAACTACGAGCAGTACTTC. Translating gives CASSRLANYEQYF.

V and J are TRBV27 and TRBJ1-2; D possibly corresponds to TRBD1 (6 bases). CDR3 size: 17 residues. The V end was cut by 0 bases, the J end by 1 base, with 15 bases between. CDR1 MNHEY and CDR2 SMNVEV come from the germline V gene (reference sequence). In nucleotides, the CDR3 is TGTGCCAGCAGTTTATCGAAGTCGGGGGGCGTTAACTATGGCTACACCTTC. This sequence encodes CASSLSKSGGVNYGYTF.

The rearrangement uses TRBV11-3 and TRBJ2-2; D is perhaps TRBD2 (5 bases). CDR3 length equals 12 residues. V gave up 5 bases and J gave up 8 bases, with 9 bases separating them. Germline V gene data show CDR1 as SGHNT and CDR2 as YENEEA. The CDR3 reads CASSRGRGELFF. As DNA, the CDR3 is TGTGCCAGCAGCCGGGGTAGAGGGGAGCTGTTTTTT. Using reference TRBV11-3 and TRBJ2-2 for the parts outside the CDR3, the full variable domain is EAGVVQSPRYKIIEKKQPVAFWCNPISGHNTLYWYLQNLGQGPELLIRYENEEAVDDSQLPKDRFSAERLKGVDSTLKIQPAELGDSAVYLCASSRGRGELFFGEGSRLTVL.

The chain joins TRBV27 to TRBJ2-4; D unclear. The CDR3 is 14 residues long. Germline V gene data show CDR1 as MNHEY and CDR2 as SMNVEV (reference sequence). The V gene lost 0 bases and the J gene lost 5 bases, with 8 bases spanning the gap. The CDR3 sequence: CASSLSGFQNIQYF. CDR3 nucleotides: TGTGCCAGCAGTTTATCTGGGTTCCAAAACATTCAGTACTTC.

The V call is TRBV7-8, the J call TRBJ2-3; D may be TRBD2 (5 bases). This CDR3 is built from 17 residues. Trimming stripped 2 bases from V and 0 bases from J, with 15 bases between. Per germline, CDR1 SGHVS and CDR2 FQNEAQ. The CDR3 spells CASSLLRSSGSTDTQYF. The CDR3 DNA follows: TGTGCCAGCAGCTTATTGCGGTCGAGCGGTAGCACAGATACGCAGTATTTT. Drawing the rest from reference TRBV7-8 and TRBJ2-3, the complete variable domain is GAGVSQSPRYKVAKRGQDVALRCDPISGHVSLFWYQQALGQGPEFLTYFQNEAQLDKSGLPSDRFFAERPEGSVSTLKIQRTQQEDSAVYLCASSLLRSSGSTDTQYFGPGTRLTVL.

This clone has just one count. V and J are TRBV7-9 and TRBJ2-1, with 11 bases matching TRBD2. The ends lost 8 bases at V and 4 bases at J; junction bases unmatched: 16. The germline CDR1 and CDR2 sequences are SEHNR and FQNEAQ (reference sequence). This CDR3 region has 18 residues. The CDR3 loop reads CASEVGLAARLGYNEQFF. Here the CDR3 DNA reads TGTGCCAGCGAGGTGGGACTAGCGGCCCGATTGGGGTACAATGAGCAGTTCTTC.